The rows below give T cell receptor beta chains drawn from one sample of a study of persistence of HIV-infected CD4 T cells. These receptors have no identified antigens. Produced via immunoSEQ multiplex PCR; TCRdb's table is partial and in-frame only. The table has about 45,000 clones, 80% to 95% seen once. The sample consisted of CD4+ T cells sorted from PBMCs after approximately 19-hour stimulation, taken from a patient who received antiretroviral therapy. Every receptor here comes from an adult man with HIV who was CMV-seropositive. Each CDR3 is given with its conserved first and last residue. Fields, in order: clone size, V gene, D gene, J gene, CDR3 DNA, CDR3 protein. The D gene is left open where the match is weak. Size is stated for part of the rows, as once, few or many counts, or as a class when the clone is expanded.

abundance: -; v_gene: TRBV11-1; d_gene: -; j_gene: TRBJ2-7; CDR3nt: TGTGCCAGCAGCCCCTGGGGGGATCACTCCTACGAGCAGTACTTC; CDR3aa: CASSPWGDHSYEQYF
abundance: -; v_gene: TRBV28; d_gene: -; j_gene: TRBJ2-4; CDR3nt: TGTGCCAGCAGTTTTGGAATCCGGGACCGCCTAGCCAAAAACATTCAGTACTTC; CDR3aa: CASSFGIRDRLAKNIQYF
abundance: -; v_gene: TRBV28; d_gene: -; j_gene: TRBJ2-7; CDR3nt: TGTGCCAGCAAGTGGGGCAGGTCACCCTACGAGCAGTACTTC; CDR3aa: CASKWGRSPYEQYF
abundance: -; v_gene: TRBV12-3/TRBV12-4; d_gene: -; j_gene: TRBJ2-7; CDR3nt: TGTGCCAGCAGCCGACAGAATACCTACGAGCAGTACTTC; CDR3aa: CASSRQNTYEQYF
abundance: -; v_gene: TRBV28; d_gene: -; j_gene: TRBJ2-3; CDR3nt: TGTGCCAGCAGTATTTACAGGTCTAGTGGCACAGATACGCAGTATTTT; CDR3aa: CASSIYRSSGTDTQYF
abundance: -; v_gene: TRBV10-2; d_gene: TRBD2; j_gene: TRBJ2-1; CDR3nt: TGCGCCAGCAAACGGGGGGAAGGGGAGCAGTTCTTC; CDR3aa: CASKRGEGEQFF
abundance: -; v_gene: TRBV10-1; d_gene: -; j_gene: TRBJ1-2; CDR3nt: TGCGCCAGCAGTGGTCCCGGGACATACTATGGCTACACCTTC; CDR3aa: CASSGPGTYYGYTF
abundance: -; v_gene: TRBV18; d_gene: -; j_gene: TRBJ1-1; CDR3nt: TGTGCCAGCTCACCCGCGGGGGGGCAAACTGAAGCTTTCTTT; CDR3aa: CASSPAGGQTEAFF
abundance: -; v_gene: TRBV12-3/TRBV12-4; d_gene: -; j_gene: TRBJ1-5; CDR3nt: TGTGCCAGCAGTTTCTCCGGTTATCAGCCCCAGCATTTT; CDR3aa: CASSFSGYQPQHF
abundance: -; v_gene: TRBV5-1; d_gene: -; j_gene: TRBJ2-2; CDR3nt: TGCGCCAGCAGCCAAACCTTCATTCTCCGGGGTGAGGAGCTGTTTTTT; CDR3aa: CASSQTFILRGEELFF
abundance: -; v_gene: TRBV5-1; d_gene: -; j_gene: TRBJ2-6; CDR3nt: TGCGCCAGCAGCTTGAGGGGCTCTGGGGCCAACGTCCTGACTTTC; CDR3aa: CASSLRGSGANVLTF
abundance: -; v_gene: TRBV10-1; d_gene: -; j_gene: TRBJ2-1; CDR3nt: TGCGCCAGCAGTGGGTCCCACAATGAGCAGTTCTTC; CDR3aa: CASSGSHNEQFF
abundance: -; v_gene: TRBV7-3; d_gene: TRBD1; j_gene: TRBJ2-2; CDR3nt: TGTGCCAGCAGCTTATCAGGGGGCAACACCGGGGAGCTGTTTTTT; CDR3aa: CASSLSGGNTGELFF
abundance: -; v_gene: TRBV19; d_gene: -; j_gene: TRBJ2-1; CDR3nt: TGTGCCAGTATCGGCTTGAATGAGCAGTTCTTC; CDR3aa: CASIGLNEQFF
abundance: once; v_gene: TRBV27; d_gene: -; j_gene: TRBJ1-1; CDR3nt: TGTGCCAGCAGTCCCCCGGGGGGGGCTGAAGCTTTCTTT; CDR3aa: CASSPPGGAEAFF
abundance: -; v_gene: TRBV7-3; d_gene: -; j_gene: TRBJ2-1; CDR3nt: TGTGCCAGCAGCTTAAACGGCGGGACAGCATACAATGAGCAGTTCTTC; CDR3aa: CASSLNGGTAYNEQFF
abundance: -; v_gene: TRBV7-3; d_gene: -; j_gene: TRBJ1-6; CDR3nt: TGTGCCAGCAGCTTAAGGTCAGGGGAGAATTCACCCCTCCACTTT; CDR3aa: CASSLRSGENSPLHF
abundance: -; v_gene: TRBV5-1; d_gene: -; j_gene: TRBJ2-2; CDR3nt: TGCGCCAGCAGCAACTATCAGGCAGAGGCGAACACCGGGGAGCTGTTTTTT; CDR3aa: CASSNYQAEANTGELFF
abundance: -; v_gene: TRBV27; d_gene: -; j_gene: TRBJ2-3; CDR3nt: TGTGCCAGCAGTTTAGGGGACTGGAGGCCAGATACGCAGTATTTT; CDR3aa: CASSLGDWRPDTQYF
abundance: -; v_gene: TRBV19; d_gene: -; j_gene: TRBJ1-2; CDR3nt: TGTGCCAGTAGTGAGCCGCGAGGGGGCTACACCTTC; CDR3aa: CASSEPRGGYTF
abundance: -; v_gene: TRBV19; d_gene: -; j_gene: TRBJ2-7; CDR3nt: TGTGCCAGTAGTATAATATGGGGGGCGACCTACGAGCAGTACTTC; CDR3aa: CASSIIWGATYEQYF
abundance: few; v_gene: TRBV28; d_gene: -; j_gene: TRBJ1-5; CDR3nt: TGTGCCAGCCTTCGCAGGGGCTCCAATCAGCCCCAGCATTTT; CDR3aa: CASLRRGSNQPQHF
abundance: -; v_gene: TRBV5-4; d_gene: TRBD1; j_gene: TRBJ1-6; CDR3nt: TGTGCCAGCAGCTTGACTGACAGGGAGAATTCACCCCTCCACTTT; CDR3aa: CASSLTDRENSPLHF
abundance: -; v_gene: TRBV3-1/TRBV3-2; d_gene: -; j_gene: TRBJ2-7; CDR3nt: TGTGCCAGCAGCCTAAGTGGCGCCTACGAGCAGTACTTC; CDR3aa: CASSLSGAYEQYF
abundance: -; v_gene: TRBV6-5; d_gene: TRBD2; j_gene: TRBJ2-1; CDR3nt: TGTGCCAGCAGCCTACTAGCGGGGGACGGTGAGCAGTTCTTC; CDR3aa: CASSLLAGDGEQFF
abundance: -; v_gene: TRBV7-2; d_gene: TRBD2; j_gene: TRBJ2-7; CDR3nt: TGTGCCAGCAGCCTAGGACTAGCGGGGCCCTACGAGCAGTACTTC; CDR3aa: CASSLGLAGPYEQYF
abundance: -; v_gene: TRBV6-6; d_gene: TRBD1; j_gene: TRBJ1-5; CDR3nt: TGTGCCAGCAGGGGACAGTCTAATCAGCCCCAGCATTTT; CDR3aa: CASRGQSNQPQHF